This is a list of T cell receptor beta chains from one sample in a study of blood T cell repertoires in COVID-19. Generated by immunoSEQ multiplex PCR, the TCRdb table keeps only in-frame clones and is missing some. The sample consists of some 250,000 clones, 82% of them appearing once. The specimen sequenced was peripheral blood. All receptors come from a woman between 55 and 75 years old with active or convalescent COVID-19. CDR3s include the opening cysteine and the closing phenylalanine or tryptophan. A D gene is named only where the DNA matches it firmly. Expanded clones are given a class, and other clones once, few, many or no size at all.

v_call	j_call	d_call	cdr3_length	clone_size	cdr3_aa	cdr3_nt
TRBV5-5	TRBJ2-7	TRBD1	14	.	CASSTTGTTYEQYF	TGTGCCAGCAGCACGACAGGGACGACGTACGAGCAGTACTTC
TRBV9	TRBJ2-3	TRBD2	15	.	CASSALLAGPDTQYF	TGTGCCAGCAGTGCCCTGCTAGCGGGGCCAGATACGCAGTATTTT
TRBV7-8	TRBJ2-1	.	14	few	CASSFRQTINEQFF	TGTGCCAGCAGCTTTAGGCAGACTATCAATGAGCAGTTCTTC
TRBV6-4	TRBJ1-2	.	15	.	CASSDGATEVDGYTF	TGTGCCAGCAGTGACGGGGCTACTGAGGTGGATGGCTACACCTTC
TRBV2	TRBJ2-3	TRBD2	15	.	CASTMSGVGTDTQYF	TGTGCCAGCACTATGAGCGGGGTTGGCACAGATACGCAGTATTTT
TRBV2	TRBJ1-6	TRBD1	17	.	CASSRAISGTGSSPLHF	TGTGCCAGCAGTCGCGCCATTTCCGGGACAGGGAGTTCACCCCTCCACTTT
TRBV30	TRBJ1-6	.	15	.	CAWSVGGGLNSPLHF	TGTGCCTGGAGTGTGGGGGGAGGCCTTAATTCACCCCTCCACTTT
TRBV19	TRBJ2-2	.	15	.	CASSIRLLTTGELFF	TGTGCCAGTAGTATCCGACTCCTTACCACCGGGGAGCTGTTTTTT
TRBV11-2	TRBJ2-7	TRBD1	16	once	CASSSLGGQGPLEQYF	TGTGCCAGCAGCTCCCTAGGGGGACAGGGTCCCCTCGAGCAGTACTTC
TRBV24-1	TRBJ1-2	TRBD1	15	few	CATSDPDRGGYGYTF	TGTGCCACCAGTGACCCGGACAGGGGAGGCTATGGCTACACCTTC
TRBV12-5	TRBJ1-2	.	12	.	CASGPPRGGYTF	TGTGCTAGTGGTCCCCCACGGGGTGGCTACACCTTC
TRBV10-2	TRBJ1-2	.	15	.	CASSEWGRGTYGYTF	TGCGCCAGCAGTGAGTGGGGCAGGGGAACATATGGCTACACCTTC
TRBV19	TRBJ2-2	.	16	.	CASSAPGRADTGELFF	TGTGCCAGTAGCGCCCCGGGCAGGGCCGACACCGGGGAGCTGTTTTTT
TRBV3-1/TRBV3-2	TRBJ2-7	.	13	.	CASSHIGSYEQYF	TGTGCCAGCAGCCATATAGGGAGCTACGAGCAGTACTTC
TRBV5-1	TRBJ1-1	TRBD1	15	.	CASSIAGTGNTEAFF	TGCGCCAGCAGCATAGCCGGGACAGGGAACACTGAAGCTTTCTTT